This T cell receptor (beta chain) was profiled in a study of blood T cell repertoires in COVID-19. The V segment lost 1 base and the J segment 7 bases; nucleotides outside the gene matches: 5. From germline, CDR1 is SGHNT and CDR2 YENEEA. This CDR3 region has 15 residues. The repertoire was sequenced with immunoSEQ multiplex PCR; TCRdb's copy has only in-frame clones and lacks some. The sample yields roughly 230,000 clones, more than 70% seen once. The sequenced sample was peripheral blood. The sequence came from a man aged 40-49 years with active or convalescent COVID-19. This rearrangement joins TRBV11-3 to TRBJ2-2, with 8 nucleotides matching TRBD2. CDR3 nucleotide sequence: TGTGCCAGCAGCTTAGGCCCGGGAGGGAACGGGGAGCTGTTTTTT. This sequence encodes CASSLGPGGNGELFF.